In this sample, the clone carrying this T cell receptor beta chain turned up a few times. The sample originates from a study of T-cell reconstitution after alpha-beta-depleted transplantation in children. Unique molecular identifiers were incorporated when the TCRbeta library was constructed. MiXCR, applied by TCRdb to the PCR reads, yields one record per CDR3 protein. This table holds hundreds of thousands of distinct CDR3 sequences, about 10% found once. The germline gives CDR1 DFQATT, CDR2 SNEGSKA (reference sequence). This CDR3 comprises 12 residues. The V gene end was trimmed by 6 bases and the J gene end by 2 bases; junction bases not matched to a gene: 4.

This sequence originates from a human donor who donated a stem cell graft to a child with acute myeloid leukemia. This sample comprised PBMCs from the stem cell graft donor, obtained from the stem cell graft. The rearrangement joins TRBV20-1 to TRBJ2-7, with 7 bases fitting TRBD2. The CDR3 DNA follows: TGCAGTGCGCCCGGGGGGACCTACGAGCAGTACTTC. This codes for CSAPGGTYEQYF.